Each of the 31 T cell receptor beta chains below was sequenced from the same sample in a study of cytomegalovirus exposure and HLA in healthy donors. Vbeta (60) and Jbeta (13) primers were used in the PCR. The protocol was immunoSEQ multiplex PCR, while the TCRdb copy is restricted to in-frame clones and leaves out a portion. The table has 170,000 or so clones, around 83% seen once; the top ten hold 1.6%. The material sequenced was PBMCs. The receptors were sampled from a man aged 50-59 years in good health and CMV-seronegative.

The chain is built from TRBV28 and TRBJ2-5; TRBD1 aligns across 8 bases. Germline lookup yields CDR1 MDHEN and CDR2 SYDVKM. The V and J ends lost 3 bases and 2 bases, in that order; junction bases with no gene match: 17. This CDR3 comprises 19 residues. CDR3 sequence reads: CASSFQELDRGLEQETQYF. The DNA for the CDR3 is TGTGCCAGCAGTTTCCAAGAACTCGACAGGGGCCTGGAACAAGAGACCCAGTACTTC.

This chain links TRBV11-2 with TRBJ1-4; no clear D. There are 15 residues in the CDR3. Germline V gene sequence: CDR1 SGHAT, CDR2 FQNNGV. V was shortened by 2 bases and J by 8 bases, with 15 bases between the two germline ends. CDR3: CASSLSGPGLEKLFF. For the CDR3, the DNA is TGTGCCAGCAGCTTATCCGGACCCGGACTCGAAAAACTGTTTTTT.

The V and J genes are TRBV11-2 and TRBJ2-7, with 10 bases that match TRBD2. Germline loops: CDR1 SGHAT, CDR2 FQNNGV. Trimming took 5 bases from V and 3 from J; bases not matched to a gene: 7. CDR3 length: 15 amino acids. CDR3 in DNA: TGTGCCAGCAGCCGTGGACTAGCGGATGTCTACGAGCAGTACTTC. Translating it yields CASSRGLADVYEQYF.

The chain carries TRBV5-1 and TRBJ2-5; 8 nucleotides align to TRBD2. V lost 8 bases, J lost 5 bases, and 8 bases stayed unmatched. The CDR3 covers 13 residues. CDR1 is SGHRS, CDR2 YFSETQ, per germline. The CDR3 region is CASARGGGETQYF. The CDR3 DNA reads as TGCGCCAGTGCCCGGGGGGGCGGGGAGACCCAGTACTTC.

The V and J genes are TRBV19 and TRBJ2-3; D perhaps matches TRBD1 (6 bases). Trimming took off 7 bases at V and 2 bases at J, with 10 bases between the two ends. Germline V gene lookup returns CDR1 LNHDA and CDR2 SQIVND (reference sequence). CDR3 length: 13 residues. The chain's CDR3 is CASTRGYTDTQYF. DNA for the CDR3: TGTGCCAGTACTAGGGGGTACACAGATACGCAGTATTTT.

The chain uses TRBV19 and TRBJ2-1, with 13 positions matching TRBD2. Trimming removed 5 bases from V and 8 bases from J; junction bases left unmatched: 15. Looked up from germline, CDR1 is LNHDA and CDR2 is SQIVND (reference sequence). The CDR3 is 18 amino acids. The CDR3 loop reads CASSRTSGSDVYSYEQFF. The CDR3 region has the DNA TGTGCCAGTAGTCGGACTAGCGGGAGCGACGTTTACAGCTATGAGCAGTTCTTC.

The chain recombines TRBV18 with TRBJ1-2, with 10 bases matching TRBD1. V trimming: 4 bases; J trimming: 4 bases; junction bases outside the gene matches: 6. The CDR3 sequence is 15 residues long. Germline V lookup: CDR1 KGHSH, CDR2 LQKENI. CDR3 amino acids: CASSQGQGISYGYTF. DNA of the CDR3: TGTGCCAGCTCACAGGGACAGGGGATTTCCTATGGCTACACCTTC. Together with reference TRBV18 and TRBJ1-2, the CDR3 gives the full variable domain: NAGVMQNPRHLVRRRGQEARLRCSPMKGHSHVYWYRQLPEEGLKFMVYLQKENIIDESGMPKERFSAEFPKEGPSILRIQQVVRGDSAAYFCASSQGQGISYGYTFGSGTRLTVV.

The chain uses TRBV5-1 and TRBJ2-1; D unresolved. CDR3 length: 15 residues. The V gene lost 4 bases and the J gene lost 4 bases, with 15 bases spanning the gap. In germline, CDR1 is SGHRS, CDR2 YFSETQ. This chain's CDR3 is CASSPSPTVYNEQFF. CDR3 bases: TGCGCCAGCAGCCCCTCCCCCACAGTTTACAATGAGCAGTTCTTC.

This rearrangement joins TRBV7-3 to TRBJ2-2; 10 bases are shared with TRBD1. The CDR3 loop spans 14 amino acids. CDR1 and CDR2 from the germline V gene are SGHTA and FQGTGA. The trim removed 6 bases at V and 5 bases at J, leaving 3 bases unmatched. CDR3 loop: CASRRQGATGELFF. The CDR3 DNA is TGTGCCAGCAGGCGACAGGGGGCTACCGGGGAGCTGTTTTTT.

The sample holds one count of this clone. The V gene is TRBV7-8, the J gene TRBJ2-1; D gene uncertain. Germline V CDR1 and CDR2: SGHVS, FQNEAQ. This CDR3 has 15 amino acids. The germline V and J ends were trimmed by 0 bases and 0 bases, with 6 bases remaining between them. CDR3 amino acids: CASSLASSSYNEQFF. DNA for the CDR3: TGTGCCAGCAGCTTAGCCTCCAGCTCCTACAATGAGCAGTTCTTC.

The chain has TRBV5-6 and TRBJ2-3; possible D gene TRBD2, 7 bases. V was clipped by 0 bases and J by 7 bases, with 21 bases between them. The CDR3 contains 17 residues. The V gene's germline CDR1 is SGHDT and CDR2 YYEEEE. The CDR3 DNA is TGTGCCAGCAGCTTGGTTGGCCAGCGGGGACAACATTATACGCAGTATTTT. Amino acids: CASSLVGQRGQHYTQYF.

The rearrangement links TRBV4-2 to TRBJ2-1; 10 bases match TRBD2. The V gene end was trimmed by 0 bases and the J gene end by 8 bases; junction bases not matched to a gene: 7. Germline V gene data show CDR1 as LGHNA and CDR2 as YNFKEQ. The CDR3 spans 16 residues. CDR3: CASSQESSGSPHEQFF. In nucleotides, the CDR3 is TGTGCCAGCAGCCAAGAATCTAGCGGGAGTCCCCATGAGCAGTTCTTC.

The gene calls are TRBV7-9 and TRBJ1-6; 9 bases map to TRBD1. The CDR3 runs 16 residues. Germline V lookup: CDR1 SEHNR, CDR2 FQNEAQ (reference sequence). The V segment lost 5 bases and the J segment 10 bases; nucleotides outside the gene matches: 12. The CDR3 coding sequence is TGTGCCAGCAGCCGCACGGGACAGGGTTTCTCCTCACCCCTCCACTTT. Protein product: CASSRTGQGFSSPLHF.

This chain links TRBV7-2 with TRBJ2-7; 7 bases agree with TRBD2. Looked up from germline, CDR1 is SGHTA and CDR2 is FQGNSA. Trimming removed 5 bases from V and 0 bases from J; junction bases left unmatched: 10. This CDR3 spans 16 amino acids. CDR3 sequence (DNA): TGTGCCAGCAGCAGCCCAGGGAGGGCCCCCTCCTACGAGCAGTACTTC. It encodes CASSSPGRAPSYEQYF.

The genes are TRBV28 and TRBJ2-2; 9 bases fit TRBD2. The V and J ends lost 5 bases and 0 bases, in that order; junction bases with no gene match: 1. Germline assignment: CDR1 MDHEN and CDR2 SYDVKM. There are 15 residues in the CDR3. CDR3 amino acids: CASSRGGANTGELFF. The CDR3 DNA sequence: TGTGCCAGCAGTCGCGGGGGGGCGAACACCGGGGAGCTGTTTTTT.

V gene TRBV9 combines with J gene TRBJ2-5; D remains unclear. CDR3 length equals 15 residues. V lost 3 bases and J 3 bases, leaving 15 bases between the germline ends. Germline V gene data show CDR1 as SGDLS and CDR2 as YYNGEE. CDR3 coding DNA: TGTGCCAGCAGCGCCGCCCCGGTTTCCGAAGAGACCCAGTACTTC. The encoded protein is CASSAAPVSEETQYF.

J is TRBJ1-2 and V is TRBV7-3; TRBD1 matches 9 bases. The ends lost 1 base at V and 8 bases at J; junction bases unmatched: 11. Germline V CDR1 and CDR2: SGHTA, FQGTGA. The CDR3 contains 16 residues. The CDR3 loop reads CASSLRDRAERGGYTF. The CDR3 DNA reads TGTGCCAGCAGCTTAAGGGACAGGGCAGAGAGGGGCGGCTACACCTTC.

The chain joins TRBV9 to TRBJ1-5; D remains ambiguous. The CDR3 runs to 14 residues. CDR1 and CDR2 from the germline V gene are SGDLS and YYNGEE. Trimming removed 4 bases from V and 1 base from J, with 9 bases in between. The CDR3 reads CASSFGGSNQPQHF. The CDR3 nucleotides are TGTGCCAGCAGCTTCGGAGGGAGCAATCAGCCCCAGCATTTT.

The J gene is TRBJ2-7, the V gene TRBV27, with 7 bases lining up with TRBD1. The V and J ends lost 4 bases and 5 bases, in that order; junction bases with no gene match: 8. Germline CDR1 reads MNHEY; CDR2 reads SMNVEV (reference sequence). The CDR3 spans 14 residues. The DNA of the CDR3 is TGTGCCAGCAGTTCCCTCCAAGACAGGGACGAGCAGTACTTC. Residues: CASSSLQDRDEQYF.

This clone turned up a few times. The chain employs TRBV5-6 and TRBJ1-2; 8 nucleotides align to TRBD1. CDR3 length: 13 amino acids. Per germline, CDR1 SGHDT and CDR2 YYEEEE. V was clipped by 1 base and J by 8 bases; unmatched bases: 4. In nucleotides, the CDR3 is TGTGCCAGCAGCTTGCCAGGGGGCGACGGCTACACCTTC. This translates into CASSLPGGDGYTF.

J is TRBJ2-7 and V is TRBV7-2; maybe TRBD2 (5 bases). Germline CDR1 reads SGHTA; CDR2 reads FQGNSA. Trimming removed 2 bases at V and 5 bases at J, with 10 bases between. The CDR3 runs to 13 residues. The CDR3 here is CASSLTSSHEQYF. DNA of the CDR3: TGTGCCAGCAGCTTAACTAGTTCTCACGAGCAGTACTTC.

The V gene is TRBV6-1, the J gene TRBJ1-2, with 7 bases matching TRBD1. The ends lost 7 bases at V and 3 bases at J; junction bases unmatched: 11. From germline, CDR1 is MNHNS and CDR2 SASEGT. The CDR3 consists of 15 residues. The CDR3 sequence is CASIPRGQHHYGYTF. CDR3 in DNA: TGTGCCAGCATCCCTAGGGGGCAGCACCACTATGGCTACACCTTC.

The chain's CDR3 is CSVESGPKNIQYF. CDR3 nucleotide sequence: TGCAGCGTTGAATCTGGCCCAAAAAACATTCAGTACTTC. This chain links TRBV29-1 with TRBJ2-4; D not certain. Trimming removed 2 bases at V and 4 bases at J, with 9 bases between. Germline CDR1 reads SQVTM; CDR2 reads ANQGSEA. There are 13 residues in the CDR3.

The V call is TRBV19, the J call TRBJ1-4; D not resolved. The V gene lost 4 bases and the J gene lost 1 base, with 16 bases spanning the gap. Germline-derived CDR1 and CDR2 are LNHDA and SQIVND (reference sequence). The CDR3 contains 17 residues. CDR3 nucleotides: TGTGCCAGTAGTAGAGGGTTATCTAGAGGAACTAATGAAAAACTGTTTTTT. This translates into CASSRGLSRGTNEKLFF.

The chain is built from TRBV28 and TRBJ1-1; D perhaps matches TRBD1 (5 bases). CDR1 and CDR2 from the germline V gene are MDHEN and SYDVKM. This CDR3 has 15 residues. Trimming stripped 5 bases from V and 1 base from J, with 14 bases between. CDR3 amino acids: CASSPAGRGNTEAFF. Here the CDR3 DNA reads TGTGCCAGCAGTCCAGCGGGGAGGGGGAACACTGAAGCTTTCTTT.

This clone was observed a single time. The J gene is TRBJ2-3, the V gene TRBV6-5; the match to TRBD1 covers 7 bases. With V trimmed by 6 bases and J by 0 bases, 6 bases remained unmatched. The V gene's germline CDR1 is MNHEY and CDR2 SVGAGI. This CDR3 has 15 residues. The CDR3 sequence is CASSDQGVSTDTQYF. Here the CDR3 DNA reads TGTGCCAGCAGCGACCAGGGGGTCAGCACAGATACGCAGTATTTT.

On this clone: Other DNA sequences in this sample translate to the same CDR3. The chain carries TRBV7-2 and TRBJ2-5; no clear D gene. V lost 0 bases and J 1 base, leaving 6 bases between the germline ends. The CDR3 is 14 amino acids. Germline lookup yields CDR1 SGHTA and CDR2 FQGNSA. The CDR3 spells CASSLAGSQETQYF. DNA of the CDR3: TGTGCCAGCAGCTTAGCCGGGTCCCAAGAGACCCAGTACTTC.

V is TRBV18 and J is TRBJ2-5; a possible D gene is TRBD2 (6 bases). CDR1 is KGHSH and CDR2 is LQKENI in the germline V gene. With 2 bases removed from V and 1 base from J, the gap between germline ends came to 11 bases. CDR3 length: 15 amino acids. The CDR3 sequence: CASSPGGNVQETQYF. Here the CDR3 DNA reads TGTGCCAGCTCACCAGGGGGGAACGTCCAAGAGACCCAGTACTTC. Using reference TRBV18 and TRBJ2-5 for the parts outside the CDR3, the full variable domain is NAGVMQNPRHLVRRRGQEARLRCSPMKGHSHVYWYRQLPEEGLKFMVYLQKENIIDESGMPKERFSAEFPKEGPSILRIQQVVRGDSAAYFCASSPGGNVQETQYFGPGTRLLVL.

Comments on this clone: At one end the junction does not follow the germline gene, possibly because of a read error. The V gene is TRBV7-2, the J gene TRBJ1-4; 9 bases map to TRBD1. Germline V CDR1 and CDR2: SGHTA, FQGNSA. The CDR3 has 15 residues. The DNA of the CDR3 is TGTGCCAGCAGCACGCTACAGGGGGCAGCGGAAAAACCGTTTTTT. It specifies CASSTLQGAAEKPFF.

This clone was counted once. The chain employs TRBV5-4 and TRBJ2-7; TRBD2 might be the D (6 bases). V lost 0 bases and J 6 bases, leaving 13 bases between the germline ends. Per the germline V gene, CDR1 is SGHNT and CDR2 is YYREEE (reference sequence). CDR3 length: 14 residues. In DNA form, the CDR3 reads TGTGCCAGCAGCTTGGCCGTCGGAGGGCGCGAGCAGTACTTC. Residues: CASSLAVGGREQYF.

The genes are TRBV9 and TRBJ1-2; the D is unclear. Germline V gives CDR1 SGDLS, CDR2 YYNGEE. Trimming cost V 4 bases and J 7 bases, with 17 bases left between them. CDR3 length: 14 residues. As DNA, the CDR3 is TGTGCCAGCAGCCCCCAGCGGGGTATACTTGGCTACACCTTC. Encoded protein: CASSPQRGILGYTF.